The TCR beta chain under discussion was sequenced for a study of radiotherapy plus CTLA-4 blockade in lung cancer (dated 2018 in TCRdb). At the level of the whole study: Among the enrolled patients, roughly 17% had an objective response, and 31% reached disease control.

The germline V gene supplies CDR1 MDHEN and CDR2 SYDVKM. The junction carries 18 bases between V and J, which are trimmed by 6 bases and 4 bases respectively. Including cysteine and phenylalanine, the CDR3 has 15 amino acids. The kept DNA is CDR3 alone, 45 bases in frame from the first base. The protocol used for the library was the immunoSEQ multiplex PCR assay. The source is immuneACCESS, and TCRdb retained only in-frame sequences with V and J called. Part of the clones is not carried over; for the studies checked, unresolved V genes explain less than half of this, and the remainder is unexplained. The sample table shows about 28,000 clones, and roughly three quarters are seen once. The top ten hold around 17% of the sample. Results and caveats for the whole study, not just this receptor: The strongest predictors of response, as reported, were early dynamic changes in blood T cell clones along with a rise in serum interferon-beta after radiation. TCR clones derived from tumors expanded in peripheral blood after treatment with radiotherapy and ipilimumab.

The study evaluated CTLA-4 blockade (ipilimumab) given together with focal radiation therapy in patients who had chemo-refractory metastatic non-small-cell lung cancer. Turning to this clone: The clone's antigen remains unknown. Per-base qualities were not stored, and no clone one base away is much larger.

This sequence uses TRBV28 and TRBJ1-2, and the D gene may be TRBD1, 6 bases matching. This receptor was obtained from a human donor with non-small cell lung cancer that progressed on radiotherapy plus ipilimumab. The sample was peripheral blood, taken from a patient treated with radiotherapy plus ipilimumab. The sequence in DNA is TGTGCCAGCAGCCCCCCTGGGGGGCGCGCCTATGGCTACACCTTC. Translated, it gives CASSPPGGRAYGYTF.